The next 18 T cell receptor beta chains were all read from a single sample in a study of blood T cells in healthy people across ages (dated by TCRdb to 2013 to 2016). Library preparation employed 5' RACE. The sequencer listed for this sample is Illumina HiSeq 2500. A second about 7 to 11 cycle PCR used a sample-barcoded 5' primer and a J-beta primer mix. TCRdb passed the public sequencing reads through fastp at Q25 and MiXCR, retaining productive beta sequences. Rows are combined by CDR3 protein, so each entry shows the most common genes and DNA. This sample gives about 1.8 million distinct CDR3 sequences in total; roughly 49% of them show up just once. Over 2% of the sample rests with the top ten. Sequences were obtained from blood. The receptors here all came from a woman between 40 and 55 years old in good health.

This chain links TRBV27 with TRBJ2-5; 7 bases match TRBD1. Germline V gives CDR1 MNHEY, CDR2 SMNVEV (reference sequence). V lost 0 bases, J lost 0 bases, and 1 base stayed unmatched. The CDR3 is 15 residues long. The CDR3 DNA is TGTGCCAGCAGTTTATCCGGACAGGACCAAGAGACCCAGTACTTC. This gives the protein CASSLSGQDQETQYF.

J is TRBJ1-1 and V is TRBV4-2; no clear D gene. The V end lost 2 bases, the J end lost 0 bases, and 16 bases lay between the germline ends. This CDR3 comprises 17 residues. Germline-derived CDR1 and CDR2 are LGHNA and YNFKEQ. CDR3 amino acids: CASSQRATQEVNTEAFF. CDR3 coding DNA: TGTGCCAGCAGCCAAAGGGCTACGCAGGAGGTGAACACTGAAGCTTTCTTT.

This clonotype appeared a few times. The chain links TRBV25-1 to TRBJ2-1; TRBD2 agrees at 8 bases. Per germline, CDR1 MGHDK and CDR2 SYGVNS. The CDR3 consists of 15 residues. Trimming took 7 bases from V and 4 from J; bases not matched to a gene: 9. Written as DNA, the CDR3 is TGTGCCAGCATAGAGAGCGGGGGTCAATACAATGAGCAGTTCTTC. It translates to CASIESGGQYNEQFF.

This clonotype has only one observation. The rearrangement joins TRBV19 to TRBJ2-3, with a possible D match to TRBD2 (6 bases). The germline CDR1 and CDR2 sequences are LNHDA and SQIVND (reference sequence). V gave up 1 base and J gave up 10 bases, with 18 bases separating them. This CDR3 spans 15 amino acids. The CDR3 protein is CASSIGGTSEWAQYF. The CDR3 DNA reads as TGTGCCAGTAGTATAGGCGGGACGAGTGAGTGGGCGCAGTATTTT. Supplemented by reference TRBV19 and TRBJ2-3, the full variable domain reads DGGITQSPKYLFRKEGQNVTLSCEQNLNHDAMYWYRQDPGQGLRLIYYSQIVNDFQKGDIAEGYSVSREKKESFPLTVTSAQKNPTAFYLCASSIGGTSEWAQYFGPGTRLTVL.

The chain is built from TRBV3-1 and TRBJ2-1; no reliable D call. The J call may be in error: the DNA end matches TRBJ2-7 better. The CDR3 contains 14 residues. Germline CDR1 LGHDT, CDR2 YNNKEL (reference sequence). This chain's CDR3 is CASSQDAIYNEQYF. As DNA, the CDR3 is TGTGCCAGCAGCCAAGATGCTATCTACAATGAGCAGTACTTC.

This clonotype occurred a few times. V usage is TRBV20-1 and J usage is TRBJ1-6; D is ambiguous. Germline V CDR1 and CDR2: DFQATT, SNEGSKA (reference sequence). The CDR3 sequence is 17 residues long. The germline V and J ends were trimmed by 1 base and 4 bases, with 17 bases remaining between them. CDR3 sequence: CSARVPPPDRYNSPLHF. DNA for the CDR3: TGCAGTGCTAGAGTTCCCCCCCCGGACCGGTATAATTCACCCCTCCACTTT.

The rearrangement joins TRBV7-3 to TRBJ2-3, with D possibly TRBD2 on 7 matching bases. V was clipped by 3 bases and J by 2 bases, with 12 bases between them. The germline CDR1 and CDR2 sequences are SGHTA and FQGTGA. The CDR3 has 15 amino acids. The chain's CDR3 is CASSFRGADTDTQYF. The CDR3 nucleotides are TGTGCCAGCAGCTTTCGGGGGGCTGACACAGATACGCAGTATTTT.

The chain combines TRBV7-2 with TRBJ2-7; D may be TRBD1 (5 bases). Germline assignment: CDR1 SGHTA and CDR2 FQGNSA. Trimming stripped 1 base from V and 4 bases from J, with 14 bases between. The CDR3 extends over 15 amino acids. The CDR3 loop is CASSLEGQGTYEQYF. CDR3 DNA sequence: TGTGCCAGCAGCTTAGAGGGCCAGGGAACGTACGAGCAGTACTTC.

The chain uses TRBV24-1 and TRBJ2-3; unclear D gene. Germline V gene data show CDR1 as KGHDR and CDR2 as SFDVKD. Deletions cut 1 base from V and 4 bases from J, with 8 bases between. This CDR3 comprises 14 residues. CDR3 nucleotide sequence: TGTGCCACCAGTGATTTCCCTGGGGCAGATACGCAGTATTTT. Encoded protein: CATSDFPGADTQYF.

In its sample, this clonotype was seen a few times. The chain joins TRBV12-3 or TRBV12-4 to TRBJ2-7; D remains ambiguous. The ends were cut back, 7 bases at V and 0 bases at J, with 10 bases in the middle. The CDR3 is made up of 13 amino acids. In DNA, the CDR3 is TGTGCCAGCACTCTTGGGGTCTCCTACGAGCAGTACTTC. Its translation is CASTLGVSYEQYF.

Only a few counts were recorded for this clonotype. This rearrangement joins TRBV9 to TRBJ2-7; no firm D call. V was cut by 2 bases and J by 5 bases, with 11 bases left in between. Per the germline V gene, CDR1 is SGDLS and CDR2 is YYNGEE. This CDR3 comprises 13 residues. The DNA of the CDR3 is TGTGCCAGCAGCGTCGACCTTATCCACGAGCAGTACTTC. Amino acids: CASSVDLIHEQYF.

This clonotype was seen only a few times. The chain employs TRBV20-1 and TRBJ1-5, with 9 bases aligning to TRBD1. This CDR3 region has 18 residues. The junction had 14 bases not matched to a gene; V was cut back by 5 bases and J by 0 bases. Germline V gene sequence: CDR1 DFQATT, CDR2 SNEGSKA (reference sequence). The CDR3 DNA is TGCAGTGCTCCCCTGGGAGGGGACAGGGTCTATAGCAATCAGCCCCAGCATTTT. As protein: CSAPLGGDRVYSNQPQHF.

The V call is TRBV6-2 or TRBV6-3, the J call TRBJ2-1; D perhaps matches TRBD1 (6 bases). Trimming left V 4 bases short and J 3 bases short, with 13 bases between. Germline V gives CDR1 MNHEY, CDR2 SVGEGT. This CDR3 is built from 15 residues. In nucleotides, the CDR3 is TGTGCCAGCAGTTCCAATCTACAGGGCTACAATGAGCAGTTCTTC. Its protein is CASSSNLQGYNEQFF.

Only one count was recorded for this clonotype. The V gene is TRBV2, the J gene TRBJ2-7; D is tentatively TRBD1 or TRBD2 (5 bases each). V gave up 2 bases and J gave up 3 bases, with 23 bases separating them. CDR1 is SNHLY, CDR2 FYNNEI, per germline. This CDR3 contains 18 residues. CDR3 bases: TGTGCCAGCAGTGAATCCCTGCCCGGGACCTCGATCAACTACGAGCAGTACTTC. Its translation is CASSESLPGTSINYEQYF.

This clonotype was seen a handful of times. The chain carries TRBV10-3 and TRBJ2-7; D is perhaps TRBD2 (7 bases). Trimming pared 2 bases from V and 4 bases from J, leaving 18 bases between. Germline loops: CDR1 ENHRY, CDR2 SYGVKD. The CDR3 sequence is 16 residues long. CDR3 loop: CAISEGRGGKLYEQYF. The CDR3, as DNA: TGTGCCATCAGTGAGGGAAGGGGGGGGAAACTGTACGAGCAGTACTTC.

This clonotype was counted between two and nine times. The chain combines TRBV2 with TRBJ2-7, with a weak D call TRBD1 (5 bases). The germline CDR1 and CDR2 sequences are SNHLY and FYNNEI. Trimming took off 5 bases at V and 1 base at J, with 12 bases between the two ends. CDR3 length equals 14 residues. The CDR3 here is CASSKGRLSYEQYF. The CDR3 DNA reads as TGTGCCAGCAGTAAGGGGCGGTTGTCCTACGAGCAGTACTTC.

This chain connects TRBV18 to TRBJ2-1, with D possibly TRBD1 on 5 matching bases. V lost 2 bases, J lost 2 bases, and 16 bases lay in between. The V gene's germline CDR1 is KGHSH and CDR2 LQKENI. This CDR3 contains 17 residues. DNA for the CDR3: TGTGCCAGCTCACCAAGGAAGGGCAAGGGGACCTACAATGAGCAGTTCTTC. It translates to CASSPRKGKGTYNEQFF.

This clonotype was recorded only once. The chain links TRBV4-2 to TRBJ2-5; the D gene could be TRBD1 or TRBD2 (5 bases each). The germline V and J ends were trimmed by 0 bases and 1 base, with 27 bases remaining between them. The CDR3 extends over 21 amino acids. Germline V gene data show CDR1 as LGHNA and CDR2 as YNFKEQ. CDR3 sequence (DNA): TGTGCCAGCAGCCAAGACCAAGGACATGGGACGGGACGAGCGGCCCAAGAGACCCAGTACTTC. This sequence encodes CASSQDQGHGTGRAAQETQYF.